The clone carrying this T cell receptor (beta chain) occurred many times. No antigen is known for it. The data were taken from a study of naive and memory T cell subsets. Study results and caveats: Especially in CD8 cells, naive repertoires contained a few larger clonotypes, possibly CD45RA-re-expressing memory cells.

Cells stained for CD3, CD4, CD8, CD45RA and CD27 were sorted into four subsets. The CDR3 contains 15 residues. With 5 bases removed from V and 7 bases from J, the gap between germline ends came to 21 bases. CDR1 SGHAT and CDR2 FQNNGV come from the germline V gene. Both TRBC1 and TRBC2 were covered by a beta constant-region primer of two equimolar oligonucleotides. The ligated cDNA underwent four PCR rounds using SP2 and nested alpha and beta constant-region primers. Ligation attached a single-stranded oligonucleotide with a 12-nucleotide UMI and the SP2 primer to the cDNA 3' end. TCRdb independently ran MiXCR on the UMI-ligation and nested PCR reads; one entry per CDR3 protein. The table records around 160,000 distinct CDR3 sequences, about 23% of them present only once.

V is TRBV11-2 and J is TRBJ2-7, with D possibly being TRBD2 (6 bases). This TCR came from a human donor in good health. The source material was naive CD4+ T cells from blood. The CDR3 protein is CASSPRGSGAGEQYF. In DNA, the CDR3 is TGTGCCAGCAGCCCTAGGGGCAGTGGGGCGGGGGAGCAGTACTTC.